A single sample gave rise to the 27 T cell receptor beta chains below, sequenced in a study of shared clonotypes between healthy human individuals. TCRdb's table, derived via immunoSEQ multiplex PCR, lists solely in-frame clones and lacks some. The sample contains under 2.5 million clones, around 93% of which appear only once. The sequencing sample was made of naive CD4+ T cells from PBMCs. Subset specified: CD45RA+ positively selected. The receptors shown here come from a man aged 18 to 29 in good health. Some clones in this sample may be carry-over from other donors' samples.

This chain links TRBV28 with TRBJ1-4, with TRBD1 identical over 7 bases. Germline V CDR1 and CDR2: MDHEN, SYDVKM. This CDR3 spans 15 amino acids. Trimming cost V 6 bases and J 0 bases; bases outside gene matches: 4. The CDR3 sequence: CASRNTGATNEKLFF. CDR3 DNA: TGTGCCAGCAGAAATACAGGGGCAACTAATGAAAAACTGTTTTTT.

About this clone itself: Other DNA sequences from this sample encode an identical CDR3 as well. The V gene is TRBV9, the J gene TRBJ2-1, with 10 bases lining up with TRBD2. From germline, CDR1 is SGDLS and CDR2 YYNGEE. V was pared by 6 bases and J by 3 bases, with 3 bases of the junction left unmatched. The CDR3 consists of 14 residues. CDR3 region: CASTRTSGYNEQFF. The CDR3 DNA is TGTGCCAGCACCCGGACTAGCGGCTACAATGAGCAGTTCTTC.

This chain joins TRBV27 and TRBJ2-1; D unresolved. In germline, CDR1 is MNHEY, CDR2 SMNVEV (reference sequence). The CDR3 is 14 amino acids. With 0 bases removed from V and 5 bases from J, the gap between germline ends came to 8 bases. The CDR3 loop is CASSLSRHDNEQFF. CDR3 DNA: TGTGCCAGCAGTTTATCACGGCACGACAATGAGCAGTTCTTC.

This chain uses TRBV19 with TRBJ1-1, with TRBD1 matching 9 bases. This CDR3 spans 15 amino acids. Trimming took 4 bases from V and 5 from J; bases not matched to a gene: 8. The germline V gene has CDR1 LNHDA and CDR2 SQIVND (reference sequence). CDR3 in DNA: TGTGCCAGTAGTACACCGGGACAGGGAAGGACTGAAGCTTTCTTT. The encoded protein is CASSTPGQGRTEAFF.

This clone was seen only a few times. J is TRBJ2-3 and V is TRBV19; TRBD2 is a possible D gene (5 bases). Germline V CDR1 and CDR2: LNHDA, SQIVND (reference sequence). This CDR3 is 14 amino acids long. The ends were cut back, 4 bases at V and 4 bases at J, with 12 bases in the middle. CDR3 bases: TGTGCCAGTAGTAGCCGGGGTCGCGCAGATACGCAGTATTTT. It yields the protein CASSSRGRADTQYF.

The V and J genes are TRBV28 and TRBJ1-5; 10 positions agree with TRBD1. V dropped 4 bases and J dropped 1; count of bases not matched to a gene: 16. This CDR3 has 20 residues. Germline-derived CDR1 and CDR2 are MDHEN and SYDVKM. The CDR3 loop is CASSSATGGTGALSNQPQHF. DNA of the CDR3: TGTGCCAGCAGTTCGGCGACCGGAGGGACAGGGGCCCTGAGCAATCAGCCCCAGCATTTT.

The chain recombines TRBV18 with TRBJ1-1, with no clear D. The V end was cut by 1 base, the J end by 4 bases, with 10 bases between. The CDR3 has 14 residues. Germline CDR1 and CDR2: KGHSH and LQKENI. The CDR3 protein is CASSPRGPGTEAFF. The CDR3, as DNA: TGTGCCAGCTCACCACGAGGGCCTGGCACTGAAGCTTTCTTT.

This clone was detected once. The rearrangement joins TRBV9 to TRBJ1-3; 10 positions match TRBD1. CDR3 length equals 17 residues. V shed 3 bases and J 0 bases; nucleotides not matched to a gene: 6. The germline CDR1 and CDR2 sequences are SGDLS and YYNGEE. As DNA, the CDR3 is TGTGCCAGCAGCGCGACAGGGGGCCCCAACTCTGGAAACACCATATATTTT. It yields the protein CASSATGGPNSGNTIYF.

The rearrangement joins TRBV5-4 to TRBJ2-2; 10 positions match TRBD1. CDR1 and CDR2 from the germline V gene are SGHNT and YYREEE (reference sequence). The V segment lost 1 base and the J segment 1 base; nucleotides outside the gene matches: 1. The CDR3 is made up of 16 amino acids. For the CDR3, the DNA is TGTGCCAGCAGCTTGCGGGACAGGGGGAACACCGGGGAGCTGTTTTTT. Its translation: CASSLRDRGNTGELFF.

Here the CDR3 reads CASSSTGSSTDTQYF. The CDR3 DNA is TGTGCCAGCAGCTCTACAGGGTCTAGCACAGATACGCAGTATTTT. The V gene is TRBV7-3, the J gene TRBJ2-3, with D possibly being TRBD1 (6 bases). The V gene lost 4 bases and the J gene lost 0 bases, with 11 bases spanning the gap. Germline CDR1 is SGHTA and CDR2 is FQGTGA. CDR3 length equals 15 residues.

The chain couples TRBV6-1 to TRBJ1-5; D may be TRBD1 (5 bases). V lost 7 bases and J 5 bases, leaving 12 bases between the germline ends. This CDR3 has 13 amino acids. Germline V gene sequence: CDR1 MNHNS, CDR2 SASEGT. The chain's CDR3 is CASNREGYQPQHF. The CDR3 DNA follows: TGTGCCAGCAATCGGGAGGGGTATCAGCCCCAGCATTTT.

The J gene is TRBJ1-2, the V gene TRBV7-3; D is uncertain. The germline gives CDR1 SGHTA, CDR2 FQGTGA. V lost 4 bases, J lost 5 bases, and 17 bases lay in between. The length of the CDR3 is 15 residues. Here the CDR3 DNA reads TGTGCCAGCAGCTCGAAAGAAACTGGACGTTATGGCTACACCTTC. Residues: CASSSKETGRYGYTF.

This chain links TRBV27 with TRBJ2-7; D is perhaps TRBD2 (5 bases). The ends were cut back, 6 bases at V and 1 base at J, with 16 bases in the middle. The V gene's germline CDR1 is MNHEY and CDR2 SMNVEV (reference sequence). The CDR3 spans 15 residues. The CDR3: CASSRPGMGSYEQYF. DNA for the CDR3: TGTGCCAGCAGCCGGCCGGGGATGGGATCCTACGAGCAGTACTTC.

Only a few counts were recorded for this clone. Other nucleotide sequences from this sample produce the same CDR3. The rearrangement links TRBV5-1 to TRBJ2-3; the match to TRBD1 covers 7 bases. V lost 4 bases and J lost 0; bases outside the gene matches: 2. CDR1 is SGHRS, CDR2 YFSETQ, per germline. The CDR3 is 14 residues long. The DNA of the CDR3 is TGCGCCAGCAGCCCGGGACAGAGCACAGATACGCAGTATTTT. This encodes CASSPGQSTDTQYF.

The V and J genes are TRBV11-2 and TRBJ2-2, with D tentatively TRBD1 (5 bases). This CDR3 has 15 amino acids. V was pared by 7 bases and J by 7 bases, with 19 bases between. Germline V gene lookup returns CDR1 SGHAT and CDR2 FQNNGV. The CDR3 coding sequence is TGTGCCAGCAACCCTACCAGGGTTAATAGCGGGGAGCTGTTTTTT. Translation: CASNPTRVNSGELFF.

This clone was observed a single time. The rearrangement links TRBV6-6 to TRBJ2-2, with a tentative D call TRBD2 (6 bases). Germline V gene sequence: CDR1 MNHNY, CDR2 SVGAGI (reference sequence). The CDR3 contains 13 residues. V gave up 5 bases and J gave up 9 bases, with 13 bases separating them. CDR3: CASSPPGSRELFF. The CDR3 DNA reads TGTGCCAGCAGTCCCCCCGGGAGCAGGGAGCTGTTTTTT.

The V gene is TRBV27, the J gene TRBJ1-3, with a tentative D call TRBD1 (6 bases). The V gene lost 2 bases and the J gene lost 0 bases, with 23 bases spanning the gap. The CDR3 loop spans 20 amino acids. Germline loops: CDR1 MNHEY, CDR2 SMNVEV (reference sequence). CDR3 in amino acids: CASSLKPQGLSLTSGNTIYF. The CDR3 DNA follows: TGTGCCAGCAGTTTAAAACCACAGGGATTATCCCTTACCTCTGGAAACACCATATATTTT.

The genes are TRBV7-2 and TRBJ2-7, with D possibly being TRBD2 (5 bases). CDR3 size: 15 residues. V lost 3 bases, J lost 7 bases, and 19 bases lay in between. Germline CDR1 reads SGHTA; CDR2 reads FQGNSA. In DNA, the CDR3 is TGTGCCAGCAGCTTGGACGAGGGAGCCCCGCGGGAGCAGTACTTC. Translated: CASSLDEGAPREQYF.

J is TRBJ2-1 and V is TRBV4-3; possible D gene TRBD1, 6 bases. The CDR3 has 11 residues. V lost 1 base, J lost 12 bases, and 7 bases lay in between. CDR1 is LGHNA, CDR2 YSLEER, per germline. The CDR3 is CASSQAGAQFF. The DNA for the CDR3 is TGCGCCAGCAGCCAAGCAGGGGCGCAGTTCTTC.

The chain combines TRBV7-6 with TRBJ2-3; possible D gene TRBD2, 6 bases. Germline loops: CDR1 SGHVS, CDR2 FNYEAQ. This CDR3 region has 16 residues. Trimming took 5 bases from V and 7 from J, leaving 22 bases between them. The CDR3 DNA reads as TGTGCCAGCAGCAATCCACTAGCATCGCGGAGCAATACGCAGTATTTT. Encoded protein: CASSNPLASRSNTQYF.

The V gene is TRBV19, the J gene TRBJ2-7; D is perhaps TRBD2 (6 bases). The CDR3 consists of 14 residues. V was cut by 5 bases and J by 2 bases, with 13 bases left in between. Looked up from germline, CDR1 is LNHDA and CDR2 is SQIVND (reference sequence). CDR3 in amino acids: CASSPREPPYEQYF. The CDR3 DNA reads TGTGCCAGTAGTCCCCGGGAGCCTCCCTACGAGCAGTACTTC.

On this clone: The same CDR3 is also encoded by other DNA sequences in this sample. The chain uses TRBV5-1 and TRBJ2-1, with 8 bases matching TRBD2. The CDR3 loop spans 16 amino acids. The V gene end was trimmed by 0 bases and the J gene end by 4 bases; junction bases not matched to a gene: 6. Germline assignment: CDR1 SGHRS and CDR2 YFSETQ. CDR3: CASSLATSGSYNEQFF. CDR3 nucleotide sequence: TGCGCCAGCAGCTTGGCCACTAGCGGTAGTTACAATGAGCAGTTCTTC.

The rearrangement links TRBV5-6 to TRBJ1-1; a possible D gene is TRBD1 (5 bases). Germline V gene lookup returns CDR1 SGHDT and CDR2 YYEEEE. The CDR3 consists of 11 residues. V lost 4 bases and J 11 bases, leaving 12 bases between the germline ends. The DNA of the CDR3 is TGTGCCAGCAGCCGGGGGGGAACGGCTTTCTTT. Translated, it gives CASSRGGTAFF.

The genes are TRBV27 and TRBJ2-1; TRBD2 agrees at 7 bases. The CDR3 runs to 16 residues. The ends lost 5 bases at V and 2 bases at J; junction bases unmatched: 9. Germline loops: CDR1 MNHEY, CDR2 SMNVEV (reference sequence). The CDR3 coding sequence is TGTGCCAGCAGTCCTGGGAGCGGGAACCCCTACAATGAGCAGTTCTTC. It specifies CASSPGSGNPYNEQFF.

V and J are TRBV6-1 and TRBJ1-1; no definite D call. The CDR3 sequence is 14 residues long. V gave up 6 bases and J gave up 1 base, with 12 bases separating them. Germline V gives CDR1 MNHNS, CDR2 SASEGT. CDR3 loop: CASRAGLGNTEAFF. CDR3 bases: TGTGCCAGCAGGGCAGGCTTGGGGAACACTGAAGCTTTCTTT.

The chain employs TRBV9 and TRBJ2-1, with D perhaps TRBD1 (5 bases). V was cut by 3 bases and J by 4 bases, with 14 bases left in between. The CDR3 length is 15 residues. Germline V gene data show CDR1 as SGDLS and CDR2 as YYNGEE. The CDR3 sequence: CASSARQTVYNEQFF. The CDR3 DNA is TGTGCCAGCAGCGCGCGACAGACTGTGTACAATGAGCAGTTCTTC. Filled out from reference TRBV9 and TRBJ2-1, the complete variable domain reads DSGVTQTPKHLITATGQRVTLRCSPRSGDLSVYWYQQSLDQGLQFLIQYYNGEERAKGNILERFSAQQFPDLHSELNLSSLELGDSALYFCASSARQTVYNEQFFGPGTRLTVL.

The rearrangement uses TRBV7-7 and TRBJ2-2, with no clear D. Germline CDR1 and CDR2: SSHAT and FNYEAQ (reference sequence). The CDR3 sequence is 16 residues long. Trimming removed 1 base at V and 1 base at J, with 10 bases between. CDR3 in amino acids: CASSLEFWENTGELFF. For the CDR3, the DNA is TGTGCCAGCAGCTTAGAGTTTTGGGAGAACACCGGGGAGCTGTTTTTT.